This TCR beta chain was captured by sequencing in a study of blood T cell repertoires in COVID-19. The CDR3 sequence is 13 residues long. Germline-derived CDR1 and CDR2 are SGHAT and FQNNGV. Deletions cut 7 bases from V and 6 bases from J, with 12 bases between. Produced via immunoSEQ multiplex PCR; TCRdb's table is partial and in-frame only. The sample lists fewer than 400,000 clones, roughly 90% occurring once. The sequence was obtained from a young woman with COVID-19, enrolled during active disease. V usage is TRBV11-2 and J usage is TRBJ2-2; tentative D call: TRBD2 (6 bases). Sequenced material: peripheral blood. CDR3 DNA: TGTGCCAGCATGAGGGGAGGCCCCGGGGAGCTGTTTTTT. Amino acid sequence: CASMRGGPGELFF.